This T cell receptor (beta chain) was recorded in a study of blood T cell repertoires in COVID-19. In the study overall: PBMCs, B-cell-depleted T cells, or T cells were the source of the cDNA or gDNA that made up the material.

Each recovered donor of Cohort 3 presented with two negative PCRs, clearance, or symptom resolution. The trim removed 8 bases at V and 2 bases at J, leaving 5 bases unmatched. Germline CDR1 is SNHLY and CDR2 is FYNNEI. The CDR3 extends over 15 amino acids. Using immunoSEQ multiplex PCR, the repertoire was profiled, and TCRdb retains in-frame clones only, with some absent. The sample shows 300,000 or so clones, about 88% of them seen only once. This TCR was recovered from a woman aged 25 to 45 who had recovered from COVID-19. The rearrangement joins TRBV2 to TRBJ2-5; 13 bases align to TRBD2. The sequencing sample was made of PBMCs or T cells enriched from blood (not recorded which). The CDR3 nucleotides read TGTGCCAGCCAGACTAGCGGGGGGCGACAAGAGACCCAGTACTTC. This gives the protein CASQTSGGRQETQYF.